This T cell receptor beta chain was found in a study of blood T cell repertoires in COVID-19 (dated by TCRdb to between 2020 and 2021). Notes on the research overall: Samples from collaborators originated in the United States, Italy and Spain and spanned both the acute and convalescent phases of COVID-19. The material from the prospective study consisted of cDNA or gDNA derived from T cells, B-cell-depleted T cells, or PBMCs. Subjects who had been exposed to COVID-19, were actively infected with it, or had recovered from it provided the deeply sampled blood TCRbeta repertoires that made up the dataset. A freely available public database, intended as a resource for researchers studying the immune response to SARS-CoV-2, is where the repertoires were released. The samples were drawn from two sources: the first 160 participants of the ongoing ImmuneRACE study, and about 1,300 subjects contributed by 6 global collaborators. Nearly every sample came with metadata listing a de-identified subject ID, COVID-19 status, age in years and sex. HLA class I and class II types, where available, came from metadata supplied by the sample provider rather than from assay-based typing.

The immunoSEQ Assay, a bias-controlled multiplex PCR, was used to amplify TCRbeta CDR3 regions from genomic DNA. Regarding the original processing steps: The number of nucleated cells in each sample was estimated from the amplification of reference gene primers within the assay. To quantify the absolute abundance of each unique TCRbeta CDR3 rearrangement, sequence reads were collapsed and filtered. For each sample, productive Simpson clonality was calculated as the square root of Simpson's diversity index over productive rearrangements. The clones in this table, taken by TCRdb from immuneACCESS, are in-frame only. Not every clone is retained; where verified, under half of the shortfall comes from an unresolved V gene, and the cause of the rest is unknown. V and J calls and clone size are as listed in that table; D and trimming were resolved from the DNA. This sample holds about 71,000 clones; 75% to 90% were observed only once. The biggest ten clones account for roughly 2% of the sample.

V drops 5 bases and J drops 3 bases, leaving 5 bases in between. In the germline V gene, CDR1 corresponds to SGHRS and CDR2 to YFSETQ. The CDR3 starts with the cysteine, ends with the phenylalanine, and has 11 residues. Of all the DNA, just the CDR3 is kept, 33 bases in frame from base 1. Collaborating institutions collected whole blood in K2EDTA tubes following their own protocols. For TCRbeta analysis, collaborators shipped samples in one of three forms: frozen whole blood, isolated PBMCs, or DNA extracted from either of those sample types. Notes on this clone: What this receptor recognizes is not known. Qualities for individual bases were not recorded, and no much larger clone is one base off.

The research as a whole found: The amount of clinical and demographic metadata varied by source and participant and was provided uncurated.

Sequencing was carried out using peripheral blood. This clonotype was obtained from a young man with acute or convalescent COVID-19. The receptor chain draws on TRBV5-1 and TRBJ2-5; too little of a D gene remains to name it. The CDR3 loop reads CASSFKETQYF. The DNA sequence is as follows: TGCGCCAGCAGTTTCAAAGAGACCCAGTACTTC.